This TCR beta chain was sequenced for a study of T cell responses to AZD1222 COVID-19 vaccine (dated by TCRdb to the early 2020s). Broadly, across the study: TCR sequencing covered more than 230 trial participants: 207 given two doses of AZD1222 and 26 given two doses of MenACWY control vaccine. Trial participants were enrolled by age into 18-55, 56-69 and 70-plus year subgroups, with 148, 28 and 57 TCR-sequenced participants respectively. The paper's findings and limits, for the study overall: No day 14 peak-response samples were available, so repertoires were characterized only after the peak T cell response. Reportedly, almost half of the unique spike-specific TCRs recognized epitopes lying outside the regions that are mutated in the B.1.351 and B.1.1.7 variants. Participants were mostly white British and included more females than males, and it was suggested by the authors that clonal diversity may have been underestimated. Spike-specific TCR breadth and depth rose significantly after two AZD1222 doses compared with day 0 and with MenACWY recipients. CD4 TCRs associated with the vaccine covered the entire spike protein, and the dominant responses were in regions 160-218 and 743-854. In the small 56-69-year group, the increase in depth fell short of significance, most likely because of low power. Conclusions about previously exposed vaccinees were limited because only six AZD1222 recipients were SARS-CoV-2 seropositive at baseline.

About this clone itself: What this receptor recognizes is not known. Base qualities were left out, and no much larger clone turns up one base away.

The CDR3 regions of human TCRbeta chains were analyzed by immunosequencing. The published analysis was carried out like this. Repertoire TCRs were matched against a reference library of SARS-CoV-2-specific TCRs generated with the MIRA antigen-specificity platform. Breadth was defined as the fraction of unique TCRs that were SARS-CoV-2-associated. Depth was defined as the fraction of total T cells that were SARS-CoV-2-associated. Using the MIRA data, every spike-specific TCR was mapped to the spike region that the TCR reacted to and assigned to either a CD4 or a CD8 class. Log10-transformed breadth and depth values were compared by one-way ANOVA with Sidak's multiple comparisons tests. TCRdb holds this immuneACCESS table with in-frame rearrangements only. Some clones are missing; in checked studies, unresolved V genes explain under half, and the rest has no known cause. V and J calls and clone size are copied from that table; D and trimming were computed from the DNA. The sample has tens of thousands of clones on record, around 87% of them singletons. Of the sample, roughly 18% falls within the top ten clones.

The time point label of this sample denotes: about 28 days (+/-7) after the second vaccine dose. AZD1222 recipients whose second dose came at about 4 weeks and those whose second dose came at about 12 weeks were combined into one group, since spike-specific TCR depth and breadth did not differ between the two schedules. Samples from vaccinated people were obtained from the UK trials COV001 and COV002, which included a single-blind randomized controlled phase 2/3 trial of AZD1222 (ChAdOx1 nCoV-19) in healthy adults. For TCRbeta chain sequencing, PBMC samples were collected from trial participants at day 0 and at day 28 after the second dose. From the germline V gene, CDR1 is MNHEY and CDR2 is SVGAGI. Relative to germline, V is missing 8 bases and J is missing 10 bases, with 7 bases of the junction outside any gene match. The CDR3, from cysteine to phenylalanine, totals 14 residues. The DNA shown is the 42-base CDR3, in frame from base 1.

The receptor was isolated from an adult who received the AZD1222 COVID-19 vaccine. Recombination connected TRBV6-5 to TRBJ1-6; the junction holds 11 bases that match TRBD1. Material: peripheral blood, obtained 28 days after the second AZD1222 dose. For the CDR3, the sequence is CASGQGAVGSPLHF. The DNA sequence is as follows: TGTGCCAGCGGACAGGGGGCAGTGGGCTCACCCCTCCACTTT.